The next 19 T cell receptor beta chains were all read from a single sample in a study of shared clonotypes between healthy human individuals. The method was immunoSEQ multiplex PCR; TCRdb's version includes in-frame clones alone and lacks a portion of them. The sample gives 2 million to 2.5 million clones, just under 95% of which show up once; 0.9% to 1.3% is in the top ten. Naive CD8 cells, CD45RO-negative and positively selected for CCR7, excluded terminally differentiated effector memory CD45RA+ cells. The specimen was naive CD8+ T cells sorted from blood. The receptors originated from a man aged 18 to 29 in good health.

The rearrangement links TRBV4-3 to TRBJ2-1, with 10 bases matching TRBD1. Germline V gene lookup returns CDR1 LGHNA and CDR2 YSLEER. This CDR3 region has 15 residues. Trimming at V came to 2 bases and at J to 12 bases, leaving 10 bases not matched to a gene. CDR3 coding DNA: TGCGCCAGCAGCCAAAACGACGGGACAGGGGAATGGCAGTTCTTC. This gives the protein CASSQNDGTGEWQFF.

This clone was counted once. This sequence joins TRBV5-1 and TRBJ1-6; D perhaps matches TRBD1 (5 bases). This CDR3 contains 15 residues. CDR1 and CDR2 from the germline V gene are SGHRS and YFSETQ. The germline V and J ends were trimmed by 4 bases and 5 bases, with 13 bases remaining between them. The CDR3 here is CASSRTAGHNSPLHF. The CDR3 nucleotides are TGCGCCAGCAGCCGAACGGCGGGGCATAATTCACCCCTCCACTTT.

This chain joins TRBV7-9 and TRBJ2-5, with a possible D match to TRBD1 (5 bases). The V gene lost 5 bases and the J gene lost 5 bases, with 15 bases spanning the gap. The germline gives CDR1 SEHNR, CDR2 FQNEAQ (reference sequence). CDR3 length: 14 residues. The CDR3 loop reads CASSDQGSQETQYF. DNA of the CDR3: TGTGCCAGCAGCGATCAGGGAAGCCAGGAGACCCAGTACTTC.

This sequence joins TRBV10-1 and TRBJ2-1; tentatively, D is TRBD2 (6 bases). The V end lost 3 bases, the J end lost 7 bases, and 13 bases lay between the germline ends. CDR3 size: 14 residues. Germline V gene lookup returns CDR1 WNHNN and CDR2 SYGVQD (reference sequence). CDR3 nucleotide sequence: TGCGCCAGCAGTGAAGACGGGAGTACGAATGAGCAGTTCTTC. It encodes CASSEDGSTNEQFF.

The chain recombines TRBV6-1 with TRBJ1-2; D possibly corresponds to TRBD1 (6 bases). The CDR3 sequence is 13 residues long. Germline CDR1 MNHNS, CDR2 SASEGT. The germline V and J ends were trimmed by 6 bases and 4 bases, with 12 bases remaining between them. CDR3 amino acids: CASRPRGFYGYTF. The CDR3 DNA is TGTGCCAGCAGACCTAGGGGGTTCTATGGCTACACCTTC.

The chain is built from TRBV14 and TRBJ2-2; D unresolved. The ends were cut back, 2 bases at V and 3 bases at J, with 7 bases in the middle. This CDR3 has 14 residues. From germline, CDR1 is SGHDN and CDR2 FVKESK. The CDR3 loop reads CASSQHGDTGELFF. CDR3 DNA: TGTGCCAGCAGCCAACATGGGGACACCGGGGAGCTGTTTTTT.

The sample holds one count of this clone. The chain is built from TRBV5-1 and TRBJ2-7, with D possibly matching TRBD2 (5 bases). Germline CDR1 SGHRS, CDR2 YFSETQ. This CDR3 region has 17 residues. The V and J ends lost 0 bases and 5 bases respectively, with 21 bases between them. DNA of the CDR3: TGCGCCAGCAGCTTGGCCGGAGGAGTGATGTTTCTTGACGAGCAGTACTTC. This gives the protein CASSLAGGVMFLDEQYF.

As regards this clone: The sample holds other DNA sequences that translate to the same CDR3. The DNA of the CDR3 is TGTGCCAGCACAGGGGGGACGAACACCGGGGAGCTGTTTTTT. Amino acids: CASTGGTNTGELFF. This chain links TRBV6-5 with TRBJ2-2; maybe TRBD1 (7 bases). Deletions cut 7 bases from V and 0 bases from J, with 9 bases between. This CDR3 has 14 residues. Germline lookup yields CDR1 MNHEY and CDR2 SVGAGI.

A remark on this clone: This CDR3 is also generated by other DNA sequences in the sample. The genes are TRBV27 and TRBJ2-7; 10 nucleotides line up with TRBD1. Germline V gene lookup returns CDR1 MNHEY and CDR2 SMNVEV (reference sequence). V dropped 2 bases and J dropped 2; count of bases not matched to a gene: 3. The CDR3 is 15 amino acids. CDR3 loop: CASSLIGTGAYEQYF. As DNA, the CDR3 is TGTGCCAGCAGTTTAATTGGGACAGGGGCCTACGAGCAGTACTTC.

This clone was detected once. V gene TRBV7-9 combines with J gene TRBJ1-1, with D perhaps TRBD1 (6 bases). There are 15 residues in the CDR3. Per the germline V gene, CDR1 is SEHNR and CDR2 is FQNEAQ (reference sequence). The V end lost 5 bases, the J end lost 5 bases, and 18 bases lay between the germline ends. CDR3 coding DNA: TGTGCCAGCAGCCCTCCCGTTACAGGGAAGACTGAAGCTTTCTTT. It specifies CASSPPVTGKTEAFF.

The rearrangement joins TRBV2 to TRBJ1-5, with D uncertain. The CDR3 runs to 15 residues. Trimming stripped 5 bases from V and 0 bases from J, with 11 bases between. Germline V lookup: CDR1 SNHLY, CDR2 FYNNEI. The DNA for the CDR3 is TGTGCCAGCAGTTCGCCTGCCCATAGCAATCAGCCCCAGCATTTT. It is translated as CASSSPAHSNQPQHF. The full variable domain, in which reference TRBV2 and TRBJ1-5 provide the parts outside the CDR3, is EPEVTQTPSHQVTQMGQEVILRCVPISNHLYFYWYRQILGQKVEFLVSFYNNEISEKSEIFDDQFSVERPDGSNFTLKIRSTKLEDSAMYFCASSSPAHSNQPQHFGDGTRLSIL.

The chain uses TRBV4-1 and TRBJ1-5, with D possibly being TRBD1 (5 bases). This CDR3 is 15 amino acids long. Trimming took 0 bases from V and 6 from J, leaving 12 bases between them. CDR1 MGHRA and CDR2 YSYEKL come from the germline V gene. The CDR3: CASSQELGEGQPQHF. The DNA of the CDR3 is TGCGCCAGCAGCCAAGAATTAGGGGAGGGTCAGCCCCAGCATTTT.

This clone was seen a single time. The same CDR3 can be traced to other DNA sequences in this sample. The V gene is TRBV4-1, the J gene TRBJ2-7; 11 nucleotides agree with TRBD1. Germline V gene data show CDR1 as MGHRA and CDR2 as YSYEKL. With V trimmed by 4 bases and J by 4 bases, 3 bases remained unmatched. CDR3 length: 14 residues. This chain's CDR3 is CASSPGQGEYEQYF. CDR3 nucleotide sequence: TGCGCCAGCAGCCCGGGACAGGGGGAATACGAGCAGTACTTC.

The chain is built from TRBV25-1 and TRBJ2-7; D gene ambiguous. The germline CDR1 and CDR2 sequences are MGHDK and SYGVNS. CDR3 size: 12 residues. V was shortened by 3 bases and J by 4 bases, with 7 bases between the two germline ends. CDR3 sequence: CASSDTWYEQYF. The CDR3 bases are TGTGCCAGCAGTGATACCTGGTACGAGCAGTACTTC.

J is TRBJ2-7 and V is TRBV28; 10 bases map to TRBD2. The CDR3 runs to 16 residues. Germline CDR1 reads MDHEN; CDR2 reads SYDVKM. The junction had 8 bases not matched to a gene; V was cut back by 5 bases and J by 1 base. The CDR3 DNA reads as TGTGCCAGCAGTGCAGCGGGGGGGCTTTTGTCCTACGAGCAGTACTTC. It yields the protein CASSAAGGLLSYEQYF.

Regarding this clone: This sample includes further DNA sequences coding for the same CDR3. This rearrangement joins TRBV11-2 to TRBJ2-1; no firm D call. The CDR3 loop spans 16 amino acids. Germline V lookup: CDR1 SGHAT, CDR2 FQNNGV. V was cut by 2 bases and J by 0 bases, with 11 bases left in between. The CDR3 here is CASSLSRTSSYNEQFF. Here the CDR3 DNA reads TGTGCCAGCAGCTTAAGTAGGACCAGCTCCTACAATGAGCAGTTCTTC.

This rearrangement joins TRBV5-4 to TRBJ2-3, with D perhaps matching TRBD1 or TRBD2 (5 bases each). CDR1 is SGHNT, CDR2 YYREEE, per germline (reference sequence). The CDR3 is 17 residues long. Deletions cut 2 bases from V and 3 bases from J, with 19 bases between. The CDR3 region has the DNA TGTGCCAGCAGCTTCAGTCCAGGGAGTGGAAAAACAGATACGCAGTATTTT. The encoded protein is CASSFSPGSGKTDTQYF.

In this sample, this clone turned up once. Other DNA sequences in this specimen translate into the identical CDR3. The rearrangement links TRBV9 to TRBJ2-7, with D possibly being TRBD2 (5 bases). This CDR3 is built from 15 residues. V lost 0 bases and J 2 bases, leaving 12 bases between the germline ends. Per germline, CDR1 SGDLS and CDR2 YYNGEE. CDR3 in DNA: TGTGCCAGCAGCGTAGGGGCGGGCCTTACCTACGAGCAGTACTTC. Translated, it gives CASSVGAGLTYEQYF.

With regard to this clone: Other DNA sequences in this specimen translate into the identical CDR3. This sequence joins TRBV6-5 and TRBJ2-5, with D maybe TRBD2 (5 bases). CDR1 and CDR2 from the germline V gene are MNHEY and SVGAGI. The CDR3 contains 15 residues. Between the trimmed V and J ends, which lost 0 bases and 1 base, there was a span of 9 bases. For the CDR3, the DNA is TGTGCCAGCAGTTACTCTGGAGGTTCCCAAGAGACCCAGTACTTC. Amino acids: CASSYSGGSQETQYF.